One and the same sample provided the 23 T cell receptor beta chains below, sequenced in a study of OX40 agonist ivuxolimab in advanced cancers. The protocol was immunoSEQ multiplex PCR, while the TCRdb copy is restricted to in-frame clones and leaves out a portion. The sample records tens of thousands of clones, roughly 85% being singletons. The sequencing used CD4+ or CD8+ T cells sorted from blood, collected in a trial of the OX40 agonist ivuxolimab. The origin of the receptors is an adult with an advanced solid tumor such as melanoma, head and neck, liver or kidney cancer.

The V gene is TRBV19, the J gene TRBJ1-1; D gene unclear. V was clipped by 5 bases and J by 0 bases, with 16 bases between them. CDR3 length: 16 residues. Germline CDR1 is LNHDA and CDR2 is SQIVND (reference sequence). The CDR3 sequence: CASSGSPGNVNTEAFF. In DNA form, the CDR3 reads TGTGCCAGTAGTGGATCCCCCGGGAACGTGAACACTGAAGCTTTCTTT. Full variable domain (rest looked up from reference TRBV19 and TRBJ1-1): DGGITQSPKYLFRKEGQNVTLSCEQNLNHDAMYWYRQDPGQGLRLIYYSQIVNDFQKGDIAEGYSVSREKKESFPLTVTSAQKNPTAFYLCASSGSPGNVNTEAFFGQGTRLTVV.

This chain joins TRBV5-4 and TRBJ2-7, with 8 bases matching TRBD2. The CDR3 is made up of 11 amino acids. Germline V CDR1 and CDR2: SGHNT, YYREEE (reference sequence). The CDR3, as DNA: TGTGCCACCAGCGGGGGCGGGGAGCAGTACGTC. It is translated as CATSGGGEQYV.

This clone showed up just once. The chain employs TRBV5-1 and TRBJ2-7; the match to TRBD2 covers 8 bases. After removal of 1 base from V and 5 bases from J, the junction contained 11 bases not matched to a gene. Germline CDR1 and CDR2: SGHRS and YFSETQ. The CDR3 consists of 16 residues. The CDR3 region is CASSLRASGTRDEQYF. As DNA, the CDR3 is TGCGCCAGCAGCTTGCGGGCGTCCGGGACTAGAGACGAGCAGTACTTC.

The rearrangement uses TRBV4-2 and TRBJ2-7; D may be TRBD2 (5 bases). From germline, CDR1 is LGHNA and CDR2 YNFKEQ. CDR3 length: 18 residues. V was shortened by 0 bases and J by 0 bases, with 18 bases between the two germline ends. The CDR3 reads CASSQEGGSGRGSYEQYF. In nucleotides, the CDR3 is TGTGCCAGCAGCCAAGAAGGAGGATCCGGACGGGGCTCCTACGAGCAGTACTTC.

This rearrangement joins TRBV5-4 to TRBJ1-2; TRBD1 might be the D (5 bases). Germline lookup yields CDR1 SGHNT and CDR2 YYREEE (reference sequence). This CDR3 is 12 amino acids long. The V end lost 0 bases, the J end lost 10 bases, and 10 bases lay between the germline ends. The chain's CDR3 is CASSLEVGLYTF. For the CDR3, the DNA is TGTGCCAGCAGCTTGGAGGTGGGGCTCTACACCTTC. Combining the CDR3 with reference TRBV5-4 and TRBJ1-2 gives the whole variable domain ETGVTQSPTHLIKTRGQQVTLRCSSQSGHNTVSWYQQALGQGPQFIFQYYREEENGRGNFPPRFSGLQFPNYSSELNVNALELDDSALYLCASSLEVGLYTFGSGTRLTVV.

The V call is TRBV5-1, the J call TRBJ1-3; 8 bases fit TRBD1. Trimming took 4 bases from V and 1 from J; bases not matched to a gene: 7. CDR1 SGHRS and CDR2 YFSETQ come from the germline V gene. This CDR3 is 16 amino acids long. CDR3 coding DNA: TGCGCCAGCAGCAAAGGGACAGGTCAATCTGGAAACACCATATATTTT. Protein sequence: CASSKGTGQSGNTIYF.

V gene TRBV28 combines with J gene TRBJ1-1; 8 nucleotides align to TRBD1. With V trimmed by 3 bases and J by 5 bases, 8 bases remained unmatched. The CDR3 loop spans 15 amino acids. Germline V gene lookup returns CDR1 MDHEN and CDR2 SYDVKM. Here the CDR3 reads CASSLGQGAYTEAFF. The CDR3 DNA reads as TGTGCCAGCAGTTTGGGGCAGGGGGCATATACTGAAGCTTTCTTT. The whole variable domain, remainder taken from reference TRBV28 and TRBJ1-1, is DVKVTQSSRYLVKRTGEKVFLECVQDMDHENMFWYRQDPGLGLRLIYFSYDVKMKEKGDIPEGYSVSREKKERFSLILESASTNQTSMYLCASSLGQGAYTEAFFGQGTRLTVV.

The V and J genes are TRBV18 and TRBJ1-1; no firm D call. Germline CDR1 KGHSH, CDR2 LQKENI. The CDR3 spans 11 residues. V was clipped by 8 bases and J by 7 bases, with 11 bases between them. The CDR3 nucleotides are TGTGCCAGCGGTGAATGGGATGAAGCTTTCTTT. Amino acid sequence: CASGEWDEAFF.

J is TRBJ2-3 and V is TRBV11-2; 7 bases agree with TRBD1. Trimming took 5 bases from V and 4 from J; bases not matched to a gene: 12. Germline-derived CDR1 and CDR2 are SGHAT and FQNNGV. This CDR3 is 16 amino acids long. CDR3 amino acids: CASSQTRGLGADTQYF. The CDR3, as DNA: TGTGCCAGCAGCCAGACGAGGGGGCTAGGCGCAGATACGCAGTATTTT.

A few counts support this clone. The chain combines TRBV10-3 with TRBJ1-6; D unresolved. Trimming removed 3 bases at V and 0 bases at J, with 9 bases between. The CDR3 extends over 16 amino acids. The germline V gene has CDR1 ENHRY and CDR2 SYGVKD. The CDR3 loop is CAISEVGSSYNSPLHF. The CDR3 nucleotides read TGTGCCATCAGTGAAGTCGGGAGCTCCTATAATTCACCCCTCCACTTT.

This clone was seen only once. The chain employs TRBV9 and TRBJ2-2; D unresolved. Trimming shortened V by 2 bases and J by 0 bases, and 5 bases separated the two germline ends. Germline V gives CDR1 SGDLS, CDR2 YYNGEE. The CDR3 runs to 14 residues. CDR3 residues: CASSVQANTGELFF. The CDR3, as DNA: TGTGCCAGCAGCGTCCAGGCGAACACCGGGGAGCTGTTTTTT.

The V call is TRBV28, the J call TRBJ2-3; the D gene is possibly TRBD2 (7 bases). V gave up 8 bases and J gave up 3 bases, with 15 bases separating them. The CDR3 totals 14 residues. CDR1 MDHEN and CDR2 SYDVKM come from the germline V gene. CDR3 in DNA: TGTGCCAGCGATGGGAGGGGGGTAACAGATACGCAGTATTTT. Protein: CASDGRGVTDTQYF.

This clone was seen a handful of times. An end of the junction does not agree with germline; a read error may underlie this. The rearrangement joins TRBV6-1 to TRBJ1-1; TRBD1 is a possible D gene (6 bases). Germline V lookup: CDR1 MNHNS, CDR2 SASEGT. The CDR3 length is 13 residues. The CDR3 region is CASSIVRGQLGVF. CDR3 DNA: TGTGCCAGCAGCATAGTACGGGGGCAATTGGGTGTCTTT.

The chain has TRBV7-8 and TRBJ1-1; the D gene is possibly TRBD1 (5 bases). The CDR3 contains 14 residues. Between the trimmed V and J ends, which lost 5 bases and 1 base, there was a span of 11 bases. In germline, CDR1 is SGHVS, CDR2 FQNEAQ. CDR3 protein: CASSPGRANTEAFF. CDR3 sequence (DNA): TGTGCCAGCAGCCCCGGCAGGGCGAACACTGAAGCTTTCTTT.

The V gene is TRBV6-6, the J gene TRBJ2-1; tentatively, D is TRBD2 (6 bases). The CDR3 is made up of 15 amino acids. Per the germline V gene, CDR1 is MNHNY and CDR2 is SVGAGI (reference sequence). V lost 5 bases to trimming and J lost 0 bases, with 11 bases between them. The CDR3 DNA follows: TGTGCCAGCAGTCCGTCGACTAGCTCCTACAATGAGCAGTTCTTC. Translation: CASSPSTSSYNEQFF.

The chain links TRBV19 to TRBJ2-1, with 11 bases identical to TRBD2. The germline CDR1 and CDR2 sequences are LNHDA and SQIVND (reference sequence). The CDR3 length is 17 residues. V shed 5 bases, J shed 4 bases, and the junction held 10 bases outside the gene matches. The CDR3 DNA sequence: TGTGCCAGTAGTTCACACCCGGGACTAGCGGATTACAATGAGCAGTTCTTC. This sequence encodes CASSSHPGLADYNEQFF.

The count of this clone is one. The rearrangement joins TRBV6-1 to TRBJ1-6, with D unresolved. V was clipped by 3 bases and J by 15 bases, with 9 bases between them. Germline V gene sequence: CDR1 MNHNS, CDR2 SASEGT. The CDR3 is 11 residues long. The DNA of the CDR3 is TGTGCCAGCAGTGAGGAGGCAGACCTCCACTTT. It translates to CASSEEADLHF.

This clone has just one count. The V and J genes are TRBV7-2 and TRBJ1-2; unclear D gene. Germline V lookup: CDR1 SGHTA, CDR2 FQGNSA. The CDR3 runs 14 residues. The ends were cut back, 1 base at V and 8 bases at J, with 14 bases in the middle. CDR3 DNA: TGTGCCAGCAGCTTAGGGAGCACAGCCGGGGGCTACACCTTC. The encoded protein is CASSLGSTAGGYTF.

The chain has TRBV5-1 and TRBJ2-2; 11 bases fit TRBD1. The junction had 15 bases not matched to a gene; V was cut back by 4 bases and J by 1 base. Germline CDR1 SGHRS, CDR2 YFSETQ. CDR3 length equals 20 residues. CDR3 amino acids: CASSARSRDRGNLNTGELFF. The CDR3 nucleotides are TGCGCCAGCAGCGCCCGTTCCCGGGACAGGGGGAACTTGAACACCGGGGAGCTGTTTTTT.

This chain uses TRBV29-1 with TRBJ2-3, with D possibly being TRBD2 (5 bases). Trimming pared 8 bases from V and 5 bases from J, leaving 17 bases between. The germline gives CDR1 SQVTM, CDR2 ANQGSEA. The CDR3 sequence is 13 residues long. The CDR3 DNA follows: TGCAGCTTGGTCCCGGGGTCAGGAGATACGCAGTATTTT. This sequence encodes CSLVPGSGDTQYF.

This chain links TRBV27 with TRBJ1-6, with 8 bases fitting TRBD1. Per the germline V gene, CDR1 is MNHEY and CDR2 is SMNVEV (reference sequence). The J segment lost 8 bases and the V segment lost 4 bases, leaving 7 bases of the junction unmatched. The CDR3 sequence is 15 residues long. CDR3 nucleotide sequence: TGTGCCAGCAGTTCCGATACAGGGGGGGATTCACCCCTCCACTTT. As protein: CASSSDTGGDSPLHF.

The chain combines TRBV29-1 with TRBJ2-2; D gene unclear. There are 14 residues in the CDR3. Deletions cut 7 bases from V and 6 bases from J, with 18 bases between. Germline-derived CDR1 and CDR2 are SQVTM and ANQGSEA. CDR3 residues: CSAIELLGAGELFF. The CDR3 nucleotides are TGCAGCGCTATTGAGCTCTTAGGTGCCGGGGAGCTGTTTTTT.

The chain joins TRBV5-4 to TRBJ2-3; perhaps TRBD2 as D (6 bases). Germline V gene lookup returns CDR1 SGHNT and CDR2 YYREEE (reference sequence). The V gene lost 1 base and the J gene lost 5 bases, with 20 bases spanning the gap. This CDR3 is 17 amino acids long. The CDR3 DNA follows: TGTGCCAGCAGCTTGTCTGAGCGGGTGCCAGGGAAAGATACGCAGTATTTT. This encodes CASSLSERVPGKDTQYF. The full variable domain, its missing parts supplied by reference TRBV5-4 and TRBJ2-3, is ETGVTQSPTHLIKTRGQQVTLRCSSQSGHNTVSWYQQALGQGPQFIFQYYREEENGRGNFPPRFSGLQFPNYSSELNVNALELDDSALYLCASSLSERVPGKDTQYFGPGTRLTVL.